This T cell receptor (beta chain) was recovered during a study of blood T cell repertoires in COVID-19. Study summary: COVID-19 samples, acute and convalescent, were from the United States, Italy and Spain.

Between the trimmed V and J ends, which lost 3 bases and 1 base, there was a span of 7 bases. Germline CDR1 SNHLY, CDR2 FYNNEI. CDR3 length equals 14 residues. The protocol was immunoSEQ multiplex PCR, while the TCRdb copy is restricted to in-frame clones and leaves out a portion. The sample carries a few hundred thousand clones, roughly 89% recorded once. Enrollees, roughly 18 to 89 years old, lived in about two dozen US areas. Among Cohort 3 donors, those recovered had two negative PCRs, clearance, or symptom resolution. The sample was PBMCs or T cells enriched from blood (not recorded which). The rearrangement joins TRBV2 to TRBJ1-5, with a tentative D call TRBD1 (5 bases). The origin of this receptor is a man in his forties who had recovered from COVID-19. As DNA, the CDR3 is TGTGCCAGCAGTGAGTGGACAAGCAATCAGCCCCAGCATTTT. Translated, it gives CASSEWTSNQPQHF.